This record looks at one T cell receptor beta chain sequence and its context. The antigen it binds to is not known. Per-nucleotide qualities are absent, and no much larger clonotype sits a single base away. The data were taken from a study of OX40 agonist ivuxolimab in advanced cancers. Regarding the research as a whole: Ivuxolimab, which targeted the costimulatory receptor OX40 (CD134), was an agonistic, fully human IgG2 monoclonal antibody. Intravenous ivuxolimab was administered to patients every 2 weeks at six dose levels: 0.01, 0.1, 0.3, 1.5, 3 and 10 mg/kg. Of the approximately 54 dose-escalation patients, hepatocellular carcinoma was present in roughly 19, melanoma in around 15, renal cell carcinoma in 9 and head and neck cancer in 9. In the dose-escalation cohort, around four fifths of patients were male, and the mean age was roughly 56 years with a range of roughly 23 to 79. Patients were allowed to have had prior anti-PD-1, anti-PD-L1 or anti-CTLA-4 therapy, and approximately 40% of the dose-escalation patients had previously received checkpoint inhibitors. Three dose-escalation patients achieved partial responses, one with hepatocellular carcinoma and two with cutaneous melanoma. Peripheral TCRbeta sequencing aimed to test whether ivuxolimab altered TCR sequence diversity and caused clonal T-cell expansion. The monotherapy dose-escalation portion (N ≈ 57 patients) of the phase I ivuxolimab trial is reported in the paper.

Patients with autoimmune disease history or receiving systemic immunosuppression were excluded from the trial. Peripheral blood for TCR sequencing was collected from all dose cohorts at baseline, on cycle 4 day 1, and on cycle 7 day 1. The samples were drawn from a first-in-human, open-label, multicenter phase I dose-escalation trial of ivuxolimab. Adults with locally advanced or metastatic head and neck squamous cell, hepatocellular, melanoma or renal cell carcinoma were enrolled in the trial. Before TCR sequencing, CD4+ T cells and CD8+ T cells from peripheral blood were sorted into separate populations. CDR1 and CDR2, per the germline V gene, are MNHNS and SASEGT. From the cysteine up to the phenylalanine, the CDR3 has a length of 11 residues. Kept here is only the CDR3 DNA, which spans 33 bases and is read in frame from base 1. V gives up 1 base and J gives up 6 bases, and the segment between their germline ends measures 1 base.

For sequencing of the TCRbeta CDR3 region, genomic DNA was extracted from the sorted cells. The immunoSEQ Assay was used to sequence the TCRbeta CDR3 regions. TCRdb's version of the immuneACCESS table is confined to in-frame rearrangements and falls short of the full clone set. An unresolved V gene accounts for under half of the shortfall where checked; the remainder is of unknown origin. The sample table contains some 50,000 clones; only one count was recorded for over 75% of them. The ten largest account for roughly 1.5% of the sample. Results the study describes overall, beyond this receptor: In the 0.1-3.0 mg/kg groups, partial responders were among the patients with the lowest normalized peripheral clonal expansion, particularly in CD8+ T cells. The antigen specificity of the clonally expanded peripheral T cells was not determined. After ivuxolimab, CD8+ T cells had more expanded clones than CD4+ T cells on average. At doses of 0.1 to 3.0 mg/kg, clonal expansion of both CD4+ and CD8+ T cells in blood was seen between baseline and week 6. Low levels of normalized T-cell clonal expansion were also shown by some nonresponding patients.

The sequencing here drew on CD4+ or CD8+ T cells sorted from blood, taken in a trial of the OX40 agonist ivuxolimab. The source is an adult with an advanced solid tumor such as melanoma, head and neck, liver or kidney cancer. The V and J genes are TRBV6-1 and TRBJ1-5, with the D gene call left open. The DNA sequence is TGTGCCAGCAGTGAAGGTCAGCCCCAGCATTTT. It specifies CASSEGQPQHF.